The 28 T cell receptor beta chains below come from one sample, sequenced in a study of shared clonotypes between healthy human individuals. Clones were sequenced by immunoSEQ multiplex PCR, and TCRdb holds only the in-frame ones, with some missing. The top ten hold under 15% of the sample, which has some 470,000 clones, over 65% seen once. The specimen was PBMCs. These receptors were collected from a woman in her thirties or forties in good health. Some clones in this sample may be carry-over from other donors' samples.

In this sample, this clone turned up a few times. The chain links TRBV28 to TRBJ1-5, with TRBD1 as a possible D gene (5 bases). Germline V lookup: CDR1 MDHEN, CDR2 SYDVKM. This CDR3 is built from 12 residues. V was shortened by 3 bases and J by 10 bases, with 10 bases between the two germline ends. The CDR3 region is CASSLGDRPQHF. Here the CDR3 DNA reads TGTGCCAGCAGTTTGGGAGACAGACCCCAGCATTTT.

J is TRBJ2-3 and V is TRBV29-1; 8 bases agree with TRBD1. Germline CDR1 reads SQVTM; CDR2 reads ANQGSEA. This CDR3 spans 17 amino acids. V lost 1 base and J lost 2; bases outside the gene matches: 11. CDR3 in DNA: TGCAGCGTTGAAGGATCCAAAACAGGGGGGCCCACAGATACGCAGTATTTT. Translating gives CSVEGSKTGGPTDTQYF.

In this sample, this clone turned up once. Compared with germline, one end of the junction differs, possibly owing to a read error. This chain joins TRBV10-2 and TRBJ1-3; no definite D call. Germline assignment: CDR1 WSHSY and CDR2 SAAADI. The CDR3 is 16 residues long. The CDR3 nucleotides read TGCGCCAGCAGTGAGTCGGCAGGTGGCCCTGGAGACACCATATATTTT. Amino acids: CASSESAGGPGDTIYF.

CDR3 DNA: TGTGCCAGCAGCCGGGGCGTCAATCAGCCCCAGCATTTT. Translating gives CASSRGVNQPQHF. This chain connects TRBV13 to TRBJ1-5, with a weak D call TRBD1 (5 bases). Germline V gene sequence: CDR1 PRHDT, CDR2 FYEKMQ (reference sequence). V was trimmed by 5 bases and J by 3 bases, leaving 8 bases between them. The CDR3 has 13 residues. The whole variable domain, filled in from reference TRBV13 and TRBJ1-5, reads AAGVIQSPRHLIKEKRETATLKCYPIPRHDTVYWYQQGPGQDPQFLISFYEKMQSDKGSIPDRFSAQQFSDYHSELNMSSLELGDSALYFCASSRGVNQPQHFGDGTRLSIL.

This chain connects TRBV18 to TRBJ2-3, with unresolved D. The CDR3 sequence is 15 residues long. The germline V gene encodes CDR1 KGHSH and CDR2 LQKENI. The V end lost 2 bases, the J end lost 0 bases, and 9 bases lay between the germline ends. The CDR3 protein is CASSPASLSTDTQYF. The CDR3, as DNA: TGTGCCAGCTCACCAGCCAGCCTAAGCACAGATACGCAGTATTTT.

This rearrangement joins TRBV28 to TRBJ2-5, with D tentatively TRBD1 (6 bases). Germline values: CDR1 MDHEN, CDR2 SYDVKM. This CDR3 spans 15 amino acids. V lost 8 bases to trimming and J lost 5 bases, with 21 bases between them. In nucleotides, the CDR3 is TGTGCCAGCTCGGCAGGCAGGGGTTGGGTGGAGACCCAGTACTTC. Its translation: CASSAGRGWVETQYF.

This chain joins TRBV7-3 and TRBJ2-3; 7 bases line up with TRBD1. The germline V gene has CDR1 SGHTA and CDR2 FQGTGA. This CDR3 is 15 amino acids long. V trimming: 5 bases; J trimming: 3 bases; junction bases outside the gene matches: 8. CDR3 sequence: CASSPRTGETDTQYF. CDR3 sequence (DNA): TGTGCCAGCAGCCCAAGGACAGGAGAGACAGATACGCAGTATTTT.

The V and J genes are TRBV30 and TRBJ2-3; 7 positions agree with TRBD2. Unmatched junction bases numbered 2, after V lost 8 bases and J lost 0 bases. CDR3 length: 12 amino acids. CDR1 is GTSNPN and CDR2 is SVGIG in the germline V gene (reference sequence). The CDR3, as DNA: TGTGCCCATAGCGGGAGCACAGATACGCAGTATTTT. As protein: CAHSGSTDTQYF.

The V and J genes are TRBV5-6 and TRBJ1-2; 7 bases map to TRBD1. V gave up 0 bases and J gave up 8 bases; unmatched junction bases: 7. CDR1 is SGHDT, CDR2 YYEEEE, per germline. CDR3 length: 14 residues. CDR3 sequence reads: CASSLVDRRRGYTF. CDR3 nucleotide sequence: TGTGCCAGCAGCTTGGTGGACAGGAGGAGGGGCTACACCTTC.

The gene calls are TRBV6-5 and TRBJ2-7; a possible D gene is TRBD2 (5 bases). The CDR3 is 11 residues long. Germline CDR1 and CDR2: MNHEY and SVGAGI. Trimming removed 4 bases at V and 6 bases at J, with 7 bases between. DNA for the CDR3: TGTGCCAGCAGTTTCGGGGTCGAGCAGTACTTC. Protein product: CASSFGVEQYF.

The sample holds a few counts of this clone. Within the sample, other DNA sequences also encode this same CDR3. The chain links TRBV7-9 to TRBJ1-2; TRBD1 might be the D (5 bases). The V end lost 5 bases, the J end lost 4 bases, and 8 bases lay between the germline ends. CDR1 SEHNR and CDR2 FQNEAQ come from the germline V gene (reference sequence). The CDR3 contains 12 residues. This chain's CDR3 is CASSRDGYGYTF. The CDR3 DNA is TGTGCCAGCAGCCGGGACGGCTATGGCTACACCTTC.

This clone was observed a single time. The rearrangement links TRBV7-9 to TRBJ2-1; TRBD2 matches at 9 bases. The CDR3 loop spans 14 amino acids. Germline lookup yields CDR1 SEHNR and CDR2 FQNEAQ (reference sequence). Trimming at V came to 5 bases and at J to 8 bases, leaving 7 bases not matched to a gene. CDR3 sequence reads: CASSPQWTSDEQFF. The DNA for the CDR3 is TGTGCCAGCAGCCCCCAATGGACTAGCGATGAGCAGTTCTTC.

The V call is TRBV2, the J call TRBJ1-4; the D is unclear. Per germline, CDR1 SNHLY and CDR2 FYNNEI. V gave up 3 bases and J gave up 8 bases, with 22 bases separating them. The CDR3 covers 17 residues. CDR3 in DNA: TGTGCCAGCAGTGATTTTCCCCGTTGGGGATATCGGGAAAAACTGTTTTTT. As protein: CASSDFPRWGYREKLFF.

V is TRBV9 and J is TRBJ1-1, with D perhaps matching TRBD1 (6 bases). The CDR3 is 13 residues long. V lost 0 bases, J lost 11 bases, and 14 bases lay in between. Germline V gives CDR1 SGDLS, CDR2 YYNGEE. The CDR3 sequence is CASSVDSEQGAFF. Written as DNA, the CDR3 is TGTGCCAGCAGCGTAGACTCGGAGCAGGGGGCTTTCTTT.

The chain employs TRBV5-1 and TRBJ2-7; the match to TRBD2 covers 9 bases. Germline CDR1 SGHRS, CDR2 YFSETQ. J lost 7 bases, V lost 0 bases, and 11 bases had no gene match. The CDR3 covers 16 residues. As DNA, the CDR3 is TGCGCCAGCAGCTTGGTACGGGCGGGAGGGCCGGGTGAGCAGTACTTC. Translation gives CASSLVRAGGPGEQYF. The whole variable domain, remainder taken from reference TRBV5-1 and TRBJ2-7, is KAGVTQTPRYLIKTRGQQVTLSCSPISGHRSVSWYQQTPGQGLQFLFEYFSETQRNKGNFPGRFSGRQFSNSRSEMNVSTLELGDSALYLCASSLVRAGGPGEQYFGPGTRLTVT.

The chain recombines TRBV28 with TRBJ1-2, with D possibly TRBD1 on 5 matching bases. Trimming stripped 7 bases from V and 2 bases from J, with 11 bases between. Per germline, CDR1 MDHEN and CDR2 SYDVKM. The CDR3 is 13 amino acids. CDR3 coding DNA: TGTGCCAGCATTCGGGGCTCAAACTATGGCTACACCTTC. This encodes CASIRGSNYGYTF.

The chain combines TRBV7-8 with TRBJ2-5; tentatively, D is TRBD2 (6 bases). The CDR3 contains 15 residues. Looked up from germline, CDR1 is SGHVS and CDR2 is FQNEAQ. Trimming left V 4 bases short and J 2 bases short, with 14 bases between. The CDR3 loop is CASSSAGSGQETQYF. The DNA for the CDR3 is TGTGCCAGCAGCTCAGCGGGTAGCGGACAAGAGACCCAGTACTTC.

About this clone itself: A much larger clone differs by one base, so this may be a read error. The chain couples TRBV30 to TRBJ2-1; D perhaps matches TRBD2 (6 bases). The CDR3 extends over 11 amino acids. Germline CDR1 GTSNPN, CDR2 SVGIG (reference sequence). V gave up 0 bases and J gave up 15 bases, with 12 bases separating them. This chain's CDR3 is CAWSVELARFF. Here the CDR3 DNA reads TGTGCCTGGAGTGTAGAACTAGCTCGGTTCTTC.

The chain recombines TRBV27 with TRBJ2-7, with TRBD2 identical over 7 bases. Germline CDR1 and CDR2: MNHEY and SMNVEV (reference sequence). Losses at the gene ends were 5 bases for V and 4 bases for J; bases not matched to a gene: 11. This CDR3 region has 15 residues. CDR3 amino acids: CASSVWGGEGYEQYF. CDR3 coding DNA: TGTGCCAGCAGTGTTTGGGGGGGAGAGGGGTACGAGCAGTACTTC.

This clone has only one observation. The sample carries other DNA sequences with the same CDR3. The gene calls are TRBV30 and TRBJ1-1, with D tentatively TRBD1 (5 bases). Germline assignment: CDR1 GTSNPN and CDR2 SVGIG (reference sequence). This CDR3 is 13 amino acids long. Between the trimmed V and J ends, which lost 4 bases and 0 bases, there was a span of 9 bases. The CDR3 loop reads CAWKGRLNTEAFF. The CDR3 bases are TGTGCCTGGAAGGGACGGCTGAACACTGAAGCTTTCTTT. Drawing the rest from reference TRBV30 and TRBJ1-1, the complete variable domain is SQTIHQWPATLVQPVGSPLSLECTVEGTSNPNLYWYRQAAGRGLQLLFYSVGIGQISSEVPQNLSASRPQDRQFILSSKKLLLSDSGFYLCAWKGRLNTEAFFGQGTRLTVV.

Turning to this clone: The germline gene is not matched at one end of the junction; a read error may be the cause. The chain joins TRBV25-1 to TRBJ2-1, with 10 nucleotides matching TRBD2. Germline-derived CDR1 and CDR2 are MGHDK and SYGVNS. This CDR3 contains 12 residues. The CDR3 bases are TGTGCCAGCAGTGAATCGGCTAGCGGGAGCGTCTTC. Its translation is CASSESASGSVF.

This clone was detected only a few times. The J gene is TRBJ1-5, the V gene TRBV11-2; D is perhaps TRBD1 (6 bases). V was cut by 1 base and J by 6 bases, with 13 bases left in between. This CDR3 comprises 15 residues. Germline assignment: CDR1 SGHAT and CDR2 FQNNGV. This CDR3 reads CASSLGRGVGQPQHF. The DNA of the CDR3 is TGTGCCAGCAGCTTAGGCAGGGGAGTGGGTCAGCCCCAGCATTTT.

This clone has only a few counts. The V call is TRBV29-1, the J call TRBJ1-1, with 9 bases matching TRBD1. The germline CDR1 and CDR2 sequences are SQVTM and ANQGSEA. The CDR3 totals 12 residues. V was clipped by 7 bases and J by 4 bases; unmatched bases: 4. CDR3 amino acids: CSARTGATEAFF. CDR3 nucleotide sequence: TGCAGCGCTCGGACAGGGGCCACTGAAGCTTTCTTT. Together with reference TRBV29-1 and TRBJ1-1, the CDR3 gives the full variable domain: SAVISQKPSRDICQRGTSLTIQCQVDSQVTMMFWYRQQPGQSLTLIATANQGSEATYESGFVIDKFPISRPNLTFSTLTVSNMSPEDSSIYLCSARTGATEAFFGQGTRLTVV.

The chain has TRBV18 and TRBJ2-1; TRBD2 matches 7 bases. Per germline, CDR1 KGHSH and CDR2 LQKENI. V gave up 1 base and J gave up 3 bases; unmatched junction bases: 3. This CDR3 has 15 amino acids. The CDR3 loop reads CASSPQAGNYNEQFF. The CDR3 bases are TGTGCCAGCTCACCACAAGCGGGGAACTACAATGAGCAGTTCTTC.

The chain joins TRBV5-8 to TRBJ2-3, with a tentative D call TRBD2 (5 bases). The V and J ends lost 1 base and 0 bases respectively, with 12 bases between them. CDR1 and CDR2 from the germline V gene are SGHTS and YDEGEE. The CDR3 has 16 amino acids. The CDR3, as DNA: TGTGCCAGCAGCTTGAACGGGCGGGCTAGCACAGATACGCAGTATTTT. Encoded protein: CASSLNGRASTDTQYF.

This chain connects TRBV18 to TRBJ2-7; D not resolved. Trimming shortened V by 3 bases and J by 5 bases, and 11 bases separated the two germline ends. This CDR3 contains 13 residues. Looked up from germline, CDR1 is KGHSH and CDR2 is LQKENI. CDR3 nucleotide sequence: TGTGCCAGCTCACCGGGCTGGGATGACGAGCAGTACTTC. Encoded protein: CASSPGWDDEQYF.

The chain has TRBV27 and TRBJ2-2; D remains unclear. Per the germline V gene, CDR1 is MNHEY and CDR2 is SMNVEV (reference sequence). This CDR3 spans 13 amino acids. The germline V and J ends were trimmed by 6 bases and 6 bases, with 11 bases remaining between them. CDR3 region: CASRHNEAGELFF. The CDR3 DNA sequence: TGTGCCAGCAGACATAACGAGGCCGGGGAGCTGTTTTTT.

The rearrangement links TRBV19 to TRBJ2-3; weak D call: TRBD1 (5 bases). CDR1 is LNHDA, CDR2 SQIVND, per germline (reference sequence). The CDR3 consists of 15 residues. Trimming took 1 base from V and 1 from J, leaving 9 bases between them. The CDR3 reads CASSIVQGGTDTQYF. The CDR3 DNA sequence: TGTGCCAGTAGTATAGTTCAGGGTGGCACAGATACGCAGTATTTT.